The entry that follows covers one T cell receptor (beta chain) sequence. The target antigen is unknown. These data are taken from a study of long-term antiretroviral therapy in people with HIV. Every participant with HIV received treatment in the United States. The germline V gene has CDR1 SGHRS and CDR2 YFSETQ. Trimming left V 0 bases short and J 7 bases short, with 10 bases between. This CDR3 is 13 amino acids long. It was version v3.0 of the immunoSEQ assay that was run at survey level. The data were produced by immunoSEQ multiplex PCR, yet TCRdb's version contains in-frame clones alone and is incomplete. The table includes approximately 13,000 clones, around 84% detected once. Overall study findings and caveats: Whereas controls had wider CDR3 length ranges, HIV repertoires had narrower ones.

The TCR sequence derives from a man aged 25 to 45 with HIV. Sequencing was performed on unsorted PBMCs, taken 0.4 years after starting antiretroviral therapy. The chain carries TRBV5-1 and TRBJ1-1; D is possibly TRBD1 (5 bases). The CDR3 DNA reads as TGCGCCAGCAGCTTGGGAGGGGATGATGAAGCTTTCTTT. Translated: CASSLGGDDEAFF.